The rows below give T cell receptor beta chains drawn from one sample of a study of CD8 T cells in Susac syndrome. TCRdb recomputed calls from the immunoSEQ multiplex PCR reads with MiXCR, one row per CDR3 protein. The repertoire consists of roughly 250,000 distinct CDR3 sequences, with 96% occurring once and the leading ten covering 0.095% to 0.12%. What was sequenced was CD4+ T cells from PBMCs. The receptor set was obtained from a human donor with Susac syndrome. The CDR3 runs from the conserved cysteine through the conserved F or W. The order of the fields is J gene, clone size, V gene, D gene, CDR3 DNA, CDR3 protein. The D gene is left open where the match is weak. The size entry is marked missing in some rows and otherwise reads once, few, many or a size class.

TRBJ1-2	-	TRBV30	-	TGTGCCTGGAACGGCAGGGCCTATGGCTACACCTTC	CAWNGRAYGYTF
TRBJ1-2	-	TRBV15	TRBD1	TGTGCCACCAGTGAGCGGGACAGGGCATACTATGGCTACACCTTC	CATSERDRAYYGYTF
TRBJ2-2	once	TRBV20-1	TRBD2	TGCAGTGCACGAAGCGGGGAAGGACCCGGGGAGCTGTTTTTT	CSARSGEGPGELFF
TRBJ2-7	-	TRBV29-1	TRBD2	TGCAGCGTTTTCGGGGGGGCCAAGCCGGGGTCCTACGAGCAGTACTTC	CSVFGGAKPGSYEQYF
TRBJ1-1	-	TRBV27	TRBD1	TGTGCCAGCAGTTTACGGGACAGGGGCGCTCTACTCACTGAAGCTTTCTTT	CASSLRDRGALLTEAFF
TRBJ2-5	-	TRBV7-9	-	TGTGCCAGCAGCTTAAGGGACGGTTTACAAGAGACCCAGTACTTC	CASSLRDGLQETQYF
TRBJ1-5	-	TRBV24-1	-	TGTGCCACCAGTGACCGGAAAGGGGGTCAGCCCCAGCATTTT	CATSDRKGGQPQHF
TRBJ2-4	-	TRBV29-1	TRBD1	TGCAGCGTTGGGACAGGGGAGTCTATACAGTACTTC	CSVGTGESIQYF
TRBJ2-3	-	TRBV29-1	-	TGCAGCGTTAGGCCCCGACTAAGCACAGATACGCAGTATTTT	CSVRPRLSTDTQYF
TRBJ1-4	-	TRBV30	-	TGTGCCTGGAGTGTAGGTTCAGGGCCTCGGGAAAAACTGTTTTTT	CAWSVGSGPREKLFF
TRBJ2-1	-	TRBV12-3/TRBV12-4	-	TGTGCCAGCAGTTTAATCCGGTTGGGGCAGTTCTTC	CASSLIRLGQFF
TRBJ2-7	-	TRBV19	TRBD2	TGTGCCAGTAGTTCAAGGACTAGCGGGAGCTCCTACGAGCAGTACTTC	CASSSRTSGSSYEQYF
TRBJ2-1	-	TRBV9	-	TGTGCCAGCAGCGTAGGAGGGGACGGGCAGTGGGATGAGCAGTTCTTC	CASSVGGDGQWDEQFF
TRBJ2-2	-	TRBV25-1	TRBD1	TGTGCCAGCAGTCCCCCCGGGACAGCGAACACCGGGGAGCTGTTTTTT	CASSPPGTANTGELFF